This T cell receptor (beta chain) derives from a study of blood T cell repertoires in COVID-19. Study information: PBMCs, B-cell-depleted T cells, or T cells provided the cDNA or gDNA that made up the material.

The CDR3 spans 13 residues. The ends were cut back, 5 bases at V and 5 bases at J, with 9 bases in the middle. Repertoires were generated with immunoSEQ multiplex PCR, while TCRdb's copy carries only in-frame clones and drops some. This sample has roughly 500,000 clones, with approximately 89% found just once. The sample was peripheral blood. The receptor comes from a man between 18 and 29 years old with COVID-19, enrolled during active disease. The chain uses TRBV12-3 or TRBV12-4 and TRBJ1-4; TRBD1 might be the D (6 bases). The CDR3 sequence: CASSLGQNEKLFF. The CDR3 DNA reads as TGTGCCAGCAGTCTCGGACAGAATGAAAAACTGTTTTTT.